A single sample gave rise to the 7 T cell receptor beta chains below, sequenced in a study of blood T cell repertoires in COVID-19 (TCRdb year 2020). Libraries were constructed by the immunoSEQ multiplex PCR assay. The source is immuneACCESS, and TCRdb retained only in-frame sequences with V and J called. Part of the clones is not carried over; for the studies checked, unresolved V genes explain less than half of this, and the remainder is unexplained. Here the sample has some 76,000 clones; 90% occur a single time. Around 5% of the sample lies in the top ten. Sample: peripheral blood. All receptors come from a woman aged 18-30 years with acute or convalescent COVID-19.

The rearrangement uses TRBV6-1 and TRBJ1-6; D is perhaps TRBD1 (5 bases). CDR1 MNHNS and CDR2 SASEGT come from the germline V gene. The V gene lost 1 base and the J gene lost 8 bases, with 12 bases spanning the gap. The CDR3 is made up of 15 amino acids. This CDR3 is CASSEEARGYSPLHF. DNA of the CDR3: TGTGCCAGCAGTGAAGAAGCAAGGGGCTATTCACCCCTCCACTTT.

Here the CDR3 DNA reads TGTGCCAGCATGGGCGGGAGGGCCGAAAGCGATGAGCAGTTCTTC. Translating it yields CASMGGRAESDEQFF. The rearrangement joins TRBV2 to TRBJ2-1; the match to TRBD2 covers 9 bases. V shed 7 bases, J shed 8 bases, and the junction held 12 bases outside the gene matches. CDR3 length: 15 residues. The germline gives CDR1 SNHLY, CDR2 FYNNEI.

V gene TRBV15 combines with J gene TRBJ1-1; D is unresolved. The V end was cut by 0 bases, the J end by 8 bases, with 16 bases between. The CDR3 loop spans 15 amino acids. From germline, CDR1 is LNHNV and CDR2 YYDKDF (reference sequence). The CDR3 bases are TGTGCCACCAGCAGAGATCGGAGTGGCAGTGGGGAAGCTTTCTTT. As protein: CATSRDRSGSGEAFF. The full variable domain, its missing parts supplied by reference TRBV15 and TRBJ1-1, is DAMVIQNPRYQVTQFGKPVTLSCSQTLNHNVMYWYQQKSSQAPKLLFHYYDKDFNNEADTPDNFQSRRPNTSFCFLDIRSPGLGDTAMYLCATSRDRSGSGEAFFGQGTRLTVV.

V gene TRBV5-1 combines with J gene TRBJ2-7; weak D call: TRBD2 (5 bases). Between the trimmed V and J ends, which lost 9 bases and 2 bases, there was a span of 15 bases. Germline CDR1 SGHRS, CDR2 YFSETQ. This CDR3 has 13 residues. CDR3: CATVAAGPYEQYF. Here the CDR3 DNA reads TGCGCCACCGTCGCCGCGGGCCCCTACGAGCAGTACTTC.

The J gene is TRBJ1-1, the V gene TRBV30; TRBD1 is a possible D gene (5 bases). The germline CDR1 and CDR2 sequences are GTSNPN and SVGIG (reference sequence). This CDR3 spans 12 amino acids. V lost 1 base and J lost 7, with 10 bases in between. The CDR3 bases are TGTGCCTGGAGTGGATCGGGGGTTGAAGCTTTCTTT. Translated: CAWSGSGVEAFF.

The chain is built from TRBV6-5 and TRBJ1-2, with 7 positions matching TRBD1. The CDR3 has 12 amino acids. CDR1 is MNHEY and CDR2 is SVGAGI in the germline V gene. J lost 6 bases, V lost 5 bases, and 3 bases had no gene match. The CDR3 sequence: CASSRQGNGYTF. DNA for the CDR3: TGTGCCAGCAGTCGACAGGGAAATGGCTACACCTTC.

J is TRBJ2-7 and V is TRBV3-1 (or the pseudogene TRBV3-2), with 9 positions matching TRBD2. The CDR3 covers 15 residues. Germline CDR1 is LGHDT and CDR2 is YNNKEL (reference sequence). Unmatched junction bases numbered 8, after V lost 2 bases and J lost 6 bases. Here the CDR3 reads CASSQSAAGGLEQYF. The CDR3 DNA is TGTGCCAGCAGCCAATCAGCGGCGGGGGGGCTCGAGCAGTACTTC.